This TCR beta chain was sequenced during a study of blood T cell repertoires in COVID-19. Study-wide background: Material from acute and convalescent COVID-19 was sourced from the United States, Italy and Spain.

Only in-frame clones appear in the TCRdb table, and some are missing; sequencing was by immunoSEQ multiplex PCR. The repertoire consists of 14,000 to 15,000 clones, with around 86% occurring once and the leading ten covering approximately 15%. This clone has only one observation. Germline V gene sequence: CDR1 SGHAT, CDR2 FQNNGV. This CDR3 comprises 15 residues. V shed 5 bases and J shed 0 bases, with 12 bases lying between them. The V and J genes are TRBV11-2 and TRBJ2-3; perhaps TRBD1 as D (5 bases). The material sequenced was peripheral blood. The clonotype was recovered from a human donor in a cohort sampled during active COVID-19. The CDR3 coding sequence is TGTGCCAGCAGCCCCTCAGGGTATAGCACAGATACGCAGTATTTT. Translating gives CASSPSGYSTDTQYF.